The entry that follows covers one TCR beta chain sequence. Its specificity is unknown. V gave up 0 bases and J gave up 7 bases, with 13 bases separating them. Germline CDR1 SGDLS, CDR2 YYNGEE. This CDR3 comprises 15 residues. The data derive from a study of cytomegalovirus exposure and HLA in healthy donors. Findings and limits, study-wide: Researchers catalogued about 150 TCR beta chains as cytomegalovirus-associated. Later on, a genetic analysis was performed. It linked a missense variant in DCLRE1C with V- and J-gene trimming of TCR beta.

PCR amplification relied on 60 Vbeta primers (plus 13 Jbeta primers). The authors' processing: As a later analysis found, there were tens of millions of unique TCR beta chains, of which around 9.9 million were shared. Only in-frame clones appear in the TCRdb table, and some are missing; sequencing was by immunoSEQ multiplex PCR. The D gene and trimming were derived from the DNA, and the V and J assignments and clone size from that table. In the table there are about 130,000 clones, roughly 74% of which are singletons. Donors likely had unrecorded immune exposures despite being nominally healthy when sampled.

Sequenced input: PBMCs. The receptor was derived from a woman aged 50 to 65 in good health and CMV-seropositive. This chain uses TRBV9 with TRBJ2-2; D is perhaps TRBD2 (5 bases). The CDR3 loop is CASSVVGGPGGELFF. CDR3 coding DNA: TGTGCCAGCAGCGTAGTTGGAGGCCCAGGCGGGGAGCTGTTTTTT.